This is a list of T cell receptor beta chains from one sample in a study of shared clonotypes between healthy human individuals. Assay used: immunoSEQ multiplex PCR; TCRdb lists only in-frame clones, some missing. This table holds 2 million to 2.5 million clones, about nine tenths found once. Sequencing used naive CD4+ T cells from PBMCs. The receptors come from a man aged 18-30 years in good health. Some clones in this sample may be carry-over from other donors' samples. The CDR3 runs from the conserved cysteine through the conserved F or W. The D gene is left open where the match is weak. Where a row states a size, it is once, few, many or the class of an expanded clone; other rows omit it.

clone size: -
V gene: TRBV6-5
D gene: -
J gene: TRBJ2-2
CDR3 DNA: TGTGCCAGCAGTTACGGCTCAGTTCAGAACACCGGGGAGCTGTTTTTT
CDR3 protein: CASSYGSVQNTGELFF

clone size: -
V gene: TRBV9
D gene: -
J gene: TRBJ2-2
CDR3 DNA: TGTGCCAGCAGCGTAGAGGGGGTGGGCGCCACCGGGGAGCTGTTTTTT
CDR3 protein: CASSVEGVGATGELFF

clone size: -
V gene: TRBV5-8
D gene: -
J gene: TRBJ2-1
CDR3 DNA: TGTGCCAGCAGGAGTAGCGGACGATCCTACAATGAGCAGTTCTTC
CDR3 protein: CASRSSGRSYNEQFF

clone size: -
V gene: TRBV5-4
D gene: -
J gene: TRBJ1-3
CDR3 DNA: TGTGCCAGCAGCCGACCCACAGGGAGCTCTGGAAACACCATATATTTT
CDR3 protein: CASSRPTGSSGNTIYF

clone size: -
V gene: TRBV27
D gene: -
J gene: TRBJ2-6
CDR3 DNA: TGTGCCAGCAGTAAGAGTTCCGGGACACTCTTTGGGGCCAACGTCCTGACTTTC
CDR3 protein: CASSKSSGTLFGANVLTF

clone size: -
V gene: TRBV6-1
D gene: TRBD1
J gene: TRBJ1-1
CDR3 DNA: TGTGCCAGCAGTGAAGCGCTTCTGAGAGGGGGCAGCGGCACTGAAGCTTTCTTT
CDR3 protein: CASSEALLRGGSGTEAFF

clone size: once
V gene: TRBV16
D gene: -
J gene: TRBJ2-7
CDR3 DNA: TGTGCCAGCAGCCCGGGCCTCTACGAGCAGTACTTC
CDR3 protein: CASSPGLYEQYF

clone size: -
V gene: TRBV9
D gene: -
J gene: TRBJ1-2
CDR3 DNA: TGTGCCAGCAGCCCTCATGCAGAAGCCTATGGCTACACCTTC
CDR3 protein: CASSPHAEAYGYTF

clone size: -
V gene: TRBV19
D gene: TRBD2
J gene: TRBJ2-1
CDR3 DNA: TGTGCCAGTAGTACAAGACTAGCGGGAGTCAATGAGCAGTTCTTC
CDR3 protein: CASSTRLAGVNEQFF

clone size: few
V gene: TRBV9
D gene: -
J gene: TRBJ1-2
CDR3 DNA: TGTGCCAGCAGGCGGACGGATGGCTACACCTTC
CDR3 protein: CASRRTDGYTF

clone size: -
V gene: TRBV28
D gene: -
J gene: TRBJ1-1
CDR3 DNA: TGTGCCAGCAGTCGGACAGAAAATAAGTTTGGTACCCCTGAAGCTTTCTTT
CDR3 protein: CASSRTENKFGTPEAFF

clone size: -
V gene: TRBV7-3
D gene: TRBD2
J gene: TRBJ2-3
CDR3 DNA: TGTGCCAGCAGCGGGACTAGCGGGAGCTGGGGGGGCACAGATACGCAGTATTTT
CDR3 protein: CASSGTSGSWGGTDTQYF

clone size: -
V gene: TRBV27
D gene: TRBD1
J gene: TRBJ1-2
CDR3 DNA: TGTGCCAGCAGTCCTCACCGGGACAGGGCCTATGGCTACACCTTC
CDR3 protein: CASSPHRDRAYGYTF

clone size: -
V gene: TRBV4-2
D gene: -
J gene: TRBJ1-2
CDR3 DNA: TGTGCCAGCAGCCAGACTGAGGCCGGGGTCTATGGCTACACCTTC
CDR3 protein: CASSQTEAGVYGYTF

clone size: -
V gene: TRBV20-1
D gene: -
J gene: TRBJ2-2
CDR3 DNA: TGCAGTGCTAGGGACGGGGAGCTGTTTTTT
CDR3 protein: CSARDGELFF

clone size: -
V gene: TRBV11-2
D gene: TRBD2
J gene: TRBJ2-3
CDR3 DNA: TGTGCCAGCAGCCCCGGGGGGGGGACTAGCGGCACCTACGATACGCAGTATTTT
CDR3 protein: CASSPGGGTSGTYDTQYF

clone size: -
V gene: TRBV18
D gene: TRBD2
J gene: TRBJ2-7
CDR3 DNA: TGTGCCAGCTCACCACACGTCCTGGGTAGCGGGTATACCTACGAGCAGTACTTC
CDR3 protein: CASSPHVLGSGYTYEQYF

clone size: -
V gene: TRBV27
D gene: -
J gene: TRBJ2-7
CDR3 DNA: TGTGCCAGCAGTTTATGGGGGCTCAGCTCCTACGAGCAGTACTTC
CDR3 protein: CASSLWGLSSYEQYF

clone size: -
V gene: TRBV14
D gene: -
J gene: TRBJ1-2
CDR3 DNA: TGTGCCAGCAGACCGAACTTGGGACGGTACTATGGCTACACCTTC
CDR3 protein: CASRPNLGRYYGYTF

clone size: -
V gene: TRBV5-1
D gene: -
J gene: TRBJ2-1
CDR3 DNA: TGCGCCAGCAGCTTGGTAACTTTCAGTGAGCAGTTCTTC
CDR3 protein: CASSLVTFSEQFF

clone size: -
V gene: TRBV5-1
D gene: -
J gene: TRBJ2-5
CDR3 DNA: TGCGCCAGCAGCCAGACCGGGATCCAAGAGACCCAGTACTTC
CDR3 protein: CASSQTGIQETQYF

clone size: -
V gene: TRBV4-1
D gene: TRBD2
J gene: TRBJ2-5
CDR3 DNA: TGCGCCAGCAGCCAGGTGGGGGGGAGGGAGACCCAGTACTTC
CDR3 protein: CASSQVGGRETQYF

clone size: -
V gene: TRBV7-3
D gene: TRBD1
J gene: TRBJ2-3
CDR3 DNA: TGTGCCAGCAGCTTTCTGGGACAGGGCACAGATACGCAGTATTTT
CDR3 protein: CASSFLGQGTDTQYF

clone size: -
V gene: TRBV6-5
D gene: -
J gene: TRBJ1-1
CDR3 DNA: TGTGCCAGCAGTTACGCGAGCCGGGCAAGGAACACTGAAGCTTTCTTT
CDR3 protein: CASSYASRARNTEAFF

clone size: -
V gene: TRBV6-1
D gene: TRBD1
J gene: TRBJ1-2
CDR3 DNA: TGTGCCAGCAGTGGAGGGGGGGGACAGGGGGTTCTTGGTGGCTACACCTTC
CDR3 protein: CASSGGGGQGVLGGYTF

clone size: -
V gene: TRBV29-1
D gene: TRBD2
J gene: TRBJ2-1
CDR3 DNA: TGCAGCGCAGTGGGACTAGCGGGAGCTGGTGAGCAGTTCTTC
CDR3 protein: CSAVGLAGAGEQFF

clone size: -
V gene: TRBV7-2
D gene: -
J gene: TRBJ2-3
CDR3 DNA: TGTGCCAGCAGCCAAAAGGGCCAATTCAGCACAGATACGCAGTATTTT
CDR3 protein: CASSQKGQFSTDTQYF

clone size: once
V gene: TRBV18
D gene: -
J gene: TRBJ1-1
CDR3 DNA: TGTGCCAGCTCACCAGGACTGAACACTGAAGCTTTCTTT
CDR3 protein: CASSPGLNTEAFF

clone size: -
V gene: TRBV7-6
D gene: -
J gene: TRBJ2-3
CDR3 DNA: TGTGCCAGTCAGCGGGTACTAGCAGGGTCGACGCAGTATTTT
CDR3 protein: CASQRVLAGSTQYF

clone size: -
V gene: TRBV11-2
D gene: -
J gene: TRBJ2-5
CDR3 DNA: TGTGCCAGCAGCTCCCCGGGCCAGGGCCGGGAGACCCAGTACTTC
CDR3 protein: CASSSPGQGRETQYF

clone size: -
V gene: TRBV6-6
D gene: TRBD1
J gene: TRBJ2-3
CDR3 DNA: TGTGCCAGCAGTGCCGGGACAGGGGTACTCGCAGATACGCAGTATTTT
CDR3 protein: CASSAGTGVLADTQYF

clone size: -
V gene: TRBV18
D gene: TRBD1
J gene: TRBJ1-2
CDR3 DNA: TGTGCCAGCTCACCACCCCCACGAGGGGGCGTAAACTATGGCTACACCTTC
CDR3 protein: CASSPPPRGGVNYGYTF

clone size: -
V gene: TRBV6-6
D gene: -
J gene: TRBJ1-1
CDR3 DNA: TGTGCCAGCAGGGCCGAGGGGGCTGAAGCTTTCTTT
CDR3 protein: CASRAEGAEAFF

clone size: -
V gene: TRBV29-1
D gene: -
J gene: TRBJ1-4
CDR3 DNA: TGCAGCGCCTGGGGGATCGCCTTTGGGGAAAAACTGTTTTTT
CDR3 protein: CSAWGIAFGEKLFF

clone size: once
V gene: TRBV19
D gene: -
J gene: TRBJ1-3
CDR3 DNA: TGTGCCAGTAGTCTGGCTAGCTCTGGAAACACCATATATTTT
CDR3 protein: CASSLASSGNTIYF

clone size: -
V gene: TRBV5-5
D gene: TRBD2
J gene: TRBJ2-7
CDR3 DNA: TGTGCCAGCAGCCAATCCCCTCCTGGCGGGGGTGGGGAGCAGTACTTC
CDR3 protein: CASSQSPPGGGGEQYF

clone size: once
V gene: TRBV2
D gene: -
J gene: TRBJ2-7
CDR3 DNA: TGTGCCAGCGGCCTAAGTGGGACGCGTGACGAGCAGTACTTC
CDR3 protein: CASGLSGTRDEQYF

clone size: -
V gene: TRBV7-2
D gene: TRBD1
J gene: TRBJ2-2
CDR3 DNA: TGTGCCAGCAGCGCCCCGACAGGGGTCTTTCAAACCGGGGAGCTGTTTTTT
CDR3 protein: CASSAPTGVFQTGELFF

clone size: -
V gene: TRBV4-2
D gene: -
J gene: TRBJ2-7
CDR3 DNA: TGTGCCAGCAGCCAAGTCGGGTTCGGGACCCCTCACGAGCAGTACTTC
CDR3 protein: CASSQVGFGTPHEQYF

clone size: -
V gene: TRBV29-1
D gene: -
J gene: TRBJ2-1
CDR3 DNA: TGCAGCGCCAATAGGGGGGGACAGCCCAATGAGCAGTTCTTC
CDR3 protein: CSANRGGQPNEQFF

clone size: few
V gene: TRBV28
D gene: TRBD1
J gene: TRBJ1-1
CDR3 DNA: TGTGCCAGCAGCACAGGGGTGGTGGGCACTGAAGCTTTCTTT
CDR3 protein: CASSTGVVGTEAFF

clone size: -
V gene: TRBV28
D gene: -
J gene: TRBJ1-5
CDR3 DNA: TGTGCCAGCAGGCGAAGCGGGGGTGAGAGCAATCAGCCCCAGCATTTT
CDR3 protein: CASRRSGGESNQPQHF

clone size: -
V gene: TRBV5-1
D gene: TRBD1
J gene: TRBJ2-7
CDR3 DNA: TGCGCCAGCAGCTTGCCCGGGACAGGGGAATACGAGCAGTACTTC
CDR3 protein: CASSLPGTGEYEQYF

clone size: -
V gene: TRBV7-3
D gene: -
J gene: TRBJ1-3
CDR3 DNA: TGTGCCAGCAGCCCTTCTGCTGTCTCTACTCGCTCTGGAAACACCATATATTTT
CDR3 protein: CASSPSAVSTRSGNTIYF

clone size: -
V gene: TRBV5-4
D gene: TRBD1
J gene: TRBJ1-2
CDR3 DNA: TGTGCCAGCAGTCCCAGACAGGGTAACTATGGCTACACCTTC
CDR3 protein: CASSPRQGNYGYTF

clone size: -
V gene: TRBV2
D gene: TRBD2
J gene: TRBJ2-7
CDR3 DNA: TGTGCCAGCAGTGGGAAAAGGGGACTAGTAACCTACGAGCAGTACTTC
CDR3 protein: CASSGKRGLVTYEQYF

clone size: -
V gene: TRBV30
D gene: -
J gene: TRBJ1-1
CDR3 DNA: TGTGCCTGCGCCAGGAGTATGAACACTGAAGCTTTCTTT
CDR3 protein: CACARSMNTEAFF

clone size: -
V gene: TRBV6-1
D gene: -
J gene: TRBJ2-7
CDR3 DNA: TGTGCCAGCAGTGATCAAGGGGGGTACTACGAGCAGTACTTC
CDR3 protein: CASSDQGGYYEQYF

clone size: -
V gene: TRBV7-8
D gene: -
J gene: TRBJ2-5
CDR3 DNA: TGTGCCAGCAGCTTATCGGGAATGGGAGAGACCCAGTACTTC
CDR3 protein: CASSLSGMGETQYF

clone size: -
V gene: TRBV27
D gene: TRBD1
J gene: TRBJ2-5
CDR3 DNA: TGTGCCAGCAGTTCAAGACAGGGCGGAGAGCAGTACTTC
CDR3 protein: CASSSRQGGEQYF

clone size: -
V gene: TRBV7-9
D gene: -
J gene: TRBJ1-1
CDR3 DNA: TGTGCCTTCGCCCGGGGACCGAACACTGAAGCTTTCTTT
CDR3 protein: CAFARGPNTEAFF

clone size: -
V gene: TRBV20-1
D gene: -
J gene: TRBJ2-3
CDR3 DNA: TGCAGTGCTAGTAGGCCTGATACGCAGTATTTT
CDR3 protein: CSASRPDTQYF

clone size: -
V gene: TRBV2
D gene: -
J gene: TRBJ2-3
CDR3 DNA: TGTGCCAGCAGGGGCCCTGCCGTCACAGATACGCAGTATTTT
CDR3 protein: CASRGPAVTDTQYF

clone size: -
V gene: TRBV28
D gene: TRBD2
J gene: TRBJ2-7
CDR3 DNA: TGTGCCAGCAGAACTAGCGGCTACGAGCAGTACTTC
CDR3 protein: CASRTSGYEQYF